The 8 T cell receptor beta chains below come from one sample, sequenced in a study of tumor and adjacent non-tumor tissue in lung cancer. The library came from three nested PCR rounds adapted from ARM-PCR protocols. TCRdb re-called the multiplex PCR reads through MiXCR, storing one row per CDR3 protein. The table records about 110,000 distinct CDR3 sequences, about 80% of them present only once. No cell sorting was done before RNA was extracted from the tissue. Sequenced material: lung tumor tissue. These TCRs come from a man between 65 and 85 years old with non-small cell lung cancer.

For this clonotype: Because the CDR3 is missing its conserved closing phenylalanine or tryptophan, this is likely a read error. The chain has TRBV10-1 and TRBJ1-1, with unresolved D. Germline assignment: CDR1 WNHNN and CDR2 SYGVQD (reference sequence). The CDR3 loop spans 14 amino acids. Trimming took off 6 bases at V and 0 bases at J, with 11 bases between the two ends. DNA for the CDR3: TGCGCCAGCAGCGACTCGGGAATGAACACTGAAGCTTTCCTA. Translating it yields CASSDSGMNTEAFL.

The gene calls are TRBV6-1 and TRBJ2-1; possible D gene TRBD2, 5 bases. CDR3 length equals 14 residues. In germline, CDR1 is MNHNS, CDR2 SASEGT. The V end was cut by 5 bases, the J end by 9 bases, with 17 bases between. Written as DNA, the CDR3 is TGTGCCAGCAGTCCATACCTCACTAGTGGTGAGCAGTTCTTC. Translation: CASSPYLTSGEQFF.

The J gene is TRBJ2-5, the V gene TRBV29-1, with TRBD2 identical over 10 bases. The CDR3 has 12 amino acids. CDR1 and CDR2 from the germline V gene are SQVTM and ANQGSEA. The CDR3 here is CSVALAGETQYF. CDR3 sequence (DNA): TGCAGTGTGGCACTAGCGGGGGAGACCCAGTACTTC.

In regard to this clonotype: The junction differs from germline at one of its ends, possibly a read error. The CDR3: CTSLVSSFYNEQCF. The CDR3, as DNA: TGTACCAGCCTGGTCTCTAGCTTCTACAATGAGCAGTGCTTC. The V call is TRBV6-4, the J call TRBJ2-1; perhaps TRBD2 as D (5 bases). This CDR3 comprises 14 residues. Germline CDR1 reads MRHNA; CDR2 reads SNTAGT.

This clonotype has at least ten counts. The chain uses TRBV12-3 or TRBV12-4 and TRBJ1-1, with a tentative D call TRBD1 (5 bases). Trimming removed 3 bases from V and 4 bases from J, with 12 bases in between. The CDR3 runs to 14 residues. This chain's CDR3 is CASSFRVYTTEAFF. DNA for the CDR3: TGTGCCAGCAGTTTCAGGGTTTACACCACTGAAGCTTTCTTT.

As concerns this clonotype: The germline gene is not matched at one end of the junction; a read error may be the cause. V gene TRBV6-2 or TRBV6-3 combines with J gene TRBJ2-1; 8 nucleotides line up with TRBD2. Germline CDR1 reads MNHEY; CDR2 reads SVGEGT. The CDR3 runs to 15 residues. Written as DNA, the CDR3 is TGTGCCACCAGTCCGGGACTAGGCAATACCAATGTGCGGTTCTTC. This encodes CATSPGLGNTNVRFF.

A note on this clonotype: A read error may be the cause here, since a much bigger clone is one base away. The chain has TRBV20-1 and TRBJ2-5; 12 bases line up with TRBD2. CDR3 length equals 12 residues. Germline CDR1 and CDR2: DFQATT and SNEGSKA (reference sequence). The CDR3 DNA reads as TGCAGTGTTGGACTAGCGGGGTTGACCAAGTACTTC. Protein product: CSVGLAGLTKYF.

The chain combines TRBV11-2 with TRBJ2-1, with 7 bases aligning to TRBD1. The germline V gene has CDR1 SGHAT and CDR2 FQNNGV. Germline trimming cut 5 bases from V and 16 bases from J; bases unmatched to any gene: 20. The CDR3 runs to 15 residues. The CDR3 DNA is TGTGCCAGCAGCATACAGGGACAGCCATACAATGGGCAATTCTTC. Amino acid sequence: CASSIQGQPYNGQFF.